This passage covers 31 T cell receptor beta chains from one sample sequenced in a study of CD8+ T cells in alopecia areata. Treatment: oral pan-JAK inhibitor, 5-10 mg twice daily. Reverse transcribed after extraction, RNA yielded cDNA as the sequencing template. Sequencing used immunoSEQ multiplex PCR; TCRdb keeps in-frame clones, though not all of them. The sample records 95,000 to 100,000 clones, roughly three fifths being singletons. The material was CD8+ T cells sorted from blood, obtained at week 4, from a patient treated with tofacitinib. The source is a human donor with alopecia areata.

The rearrangement joins TRBV14 to TRBJ2-4, with 7 nucleotides matching TRBD1. This CDR3 contains 15 residues. Germline V gene sequence: CDR1 SGHDN, CDR2 FVKESK. Trimming took 0 bases from V and 5 from J; bases not matched to a gene: 4. CDR3 region: CASSQDLQGENIQYF. Here the CDR3 DNA reads TGTGCCAGCAGCCAAGATTTGCAGGGGGAAAACATTCAGTACTTC.

The chain carries TRBV4-3 and TRBJ1-2; D is undetermined. The length of the CDR3 is 16 residues. Germline lookup yields CDR1 LGHNA and CDR2 YSLEER. V was trimmed by 0 bases and J by 2 bases, leaving 13 bases between them. In DNA form, the CDR3 reads TGCGCCAGCAGCCAAGATCGTACAACAGAGAACTATGGCTACACCTTC. Protein product: CASSQDRTTENYGYTF.

J is TRBJ1-2 and V is TRBV30; 9 bases line up with TRBD1. V lost 0 bases and J lost 3; bases outside the gene matches: 5. Germline-derived CDR1 and CDR2 are GTSNPN and SVGIG (reference sequence). This CDR3 is 15 amino acids long. The CDR3 protein is CAWSVGTGGDYGYTF. In DNA form, the CDR3 reads TGTGCCTGGAGTGTAGGTACAGGGGGCGACTATGGCTACACCTTC.

The V call is TRBV19, the J call TRBJ1-5; TRBD1 might be the D (5 bases). The CDR3 loop spans 12 amino acids. The germline V and J ends were trimmed by 4 bases and 4 bases, with 5 bases remaining between them. Germline assignment: CDR1 LNHDA and CDR2 SQIVND (reference sequence). CDR3: CASSTGNQPQHF. As DNA, the CDR3 is TGTGCCAGTAGTACAGGGAATCAGCCCCAGCATTTT.

V usage is TRBV29-1 and J usage is TRBJ2-7, with TRBD1 as a possible D gene (6 bases). There are 14 residues in the CDR3. V dropped 0 bases and J dropped 0 bases, with 9 bases sitting between them. Germline CDR1 SQVTM, CDR2 ANQGSEA. The CDR3 coding sequence is TGCAGCGTTGAAGACGGACAGTTCTCCTACGAGCAGTACTTC. Encoded protein: CSVEDGQFSYEQYF.

The chain has TRBV5-4 and TRBJ2-3; TRBD2 matches 7 bases. Germline V gene sequence: CDR1 SGHNT, CDR2 YYREEE (reference sequence). V shed 2 bases and J 2 bases; nucleotides not matched to a gene: 5. CDR3 length: 15 amino acids. Written as DNA, the CDR3 is TGTGCCAGCAGCTTTACCAGCGGGAACACAGATACGCAGTATTTT. Translation: CASSFTSGNTDTQYF.

The V and J genes are TRBV7-9 and TRBJ2-7; the D gene is possibly TRBD2 (5 bases). CDR1 and CDR2 (germline): SEHNR, FQNEAQ (reference sequence). Trimming pared 1 base from V and 2 bases from J, leaving 12 bases between. This CDR3 has 15 amino acids. CDR3 sequence (DNA): TGTGCCAGCAGCTTAGTGGTTGGGGAGCCCTACGAGCAGTACTTC. This gives the protein CASSLVVGEPYEQYF.

V gene TRBV27 combines with J gene TRBJ2-5; D remains ambiguous. Germline V CDR1 and CDR2: MNHEY, SMNVEV (reference sequence). V was shortened by 6 bases and J by 5 bases, with 13 bases between the two germline ends. The CDR3 has 13 amino acids. DNA for the CDR3: TGTGCCAGCAGCCCAGGAGTAGCTGAGACCCAGTACTTC. It encodes CASSPGVAETQYF.

The J gene is TRBJ2-7, the V gene TRBV5-6, with D possibly being TRBD2 (6 bases). V lost 7 bases and J 2 bases, leaving 10 bases between the germline ends. The germline CDR1 and CDR2 sequences are SGHDT and YYEEEE. The CDR3 extends over 12 amino acids. The chain's CDR3 is CASSGGPYEQYF. CDR3 sequence (DNA): TGTGCCAGCTCAGGAGGGCCCTACGAGCAGTACTTC.

This clone was detected only a few times. This chain connects TRBV12-5 to TRBJ2-2; D is unclear. CDR1 and CDR2 (germline): LGHNT, FRNRAP. CDR3 size: 11 residues. Trimming cost V 6 bases and J 6 bases, with 5 bases left between them. The CDR3 here is CASGIAGELFF. The CDR3 nucleotides read TGTGCTAGTGGGATAGCCGGGGAGCTGTTTTTT.

The V and J genes are TRBV7-2 and TRBJ1-1, with D possibly matching TRBD1 (6 bases). The CDR3 sequence is 15 residues long. From germline, CDR1 is SGHTA and CDR2 FQGNSA. V was trimmed by 4 bases and J by 6 bases, leaving 18 bases between them. The CDR3 loop is CASSSPDRYGAEAFF. CDR3 DNA sequence: TGTGCCAGCAGCTCCCCCGACAGGTACGGGGCTGAAGCTTTCTTT.

The J gene is TRBJ1-5, the V gene TRBV7-9; no definite D call. The CDR3 totals 12 residues. Germline V gene lookup returns CDR1 SEHNR and CDR2 FQNEAQ (reference sequence). Trimming took off 4 bases at V and 2 bases at J, with 3 bases between the two ends. The CDR3 loop is CASSSGNQPQHF. The CDR3 DNA is TGTGCCAGCAGCTCCGGCAATCAGCCCCAGCATTTT.

This clone came up a few times. The chain has TRBV2 and TRBJ2-6; tentatively, D is TRBD1 (6 bases). Germline CDR1 is SNHLY and CDR2 is FYNNEI. V shed 5 bases and J shed 2 bases, with 7 bases lying between them. The CDR3 consists of 14 residues. This chain's CDR3 is CASSYRAGANVLTF. DNA for the CDR3: TGTGCCAGCAGTTACAGGGCTGGGGCCAACGTCCTGACTTTC.

This sequence joins TRBV23-1 and TRBJ2-7; D unresolved. TRBV23-1 is designated an ORF whose function remains uncertain. V was trimmed by 11 bases and J by 6 bases, leaving 14 bases between them. This CDR3 has 11 amino acids. Here the CDR3 DNA reads TGCGCCCCGCGATCACGAGGCGAGCAGTACTTC. Amino acids: CAPRSRGEQYF.

This clone was seen only a few times. The J gene is TRBJ2-1, the V gene TRBV5-5; the D gene is possibly TRBD1 (6 bases). Per the germline V gene, CDR1 is SGHKS and CDR2 is YYEKEE (reference sequence). The germline V and J ends were trimmed by 0 bases and 4 bases, with 11 bases remaining between them. The CDR3 totals 15 residues. CDR3 sequence: CASSLGDGTYNEQFF. The CDR3 DNA is TGTGCCAGCAGCTTGGGGGACGGGACATACAATGAGCAGTTCTTC.

This clone was recorded only once. The chain links TRBV9 to TRBJ2-7, with 9 bases matching TRBD1. Germline loops: CDR1 SGDLS, CDR2 YYNGEE. V was pared by 0 bases and J by 2 bases, with 3 bases of the junction left unmatched. The CDR3 runs 15 residues. This chain's CDR3 is CASSVETGGPYEQYF. The CDR3, as DNA: TGTGCCAGCAGCGTAGAAACAGGGGGCCCCTACGAGCAGTACTTC.

The CDR3 sequence: CASSYSYAYEQYF. The CDR3 bases are TGTGCCAGCAGCTACAGCTACGCCTACGAGCAGTACTTC. The V and J genes are TRBV7-9 and TRBJ2-7, with D unclear. This CDR3 comprises 13 residues. Germline CDR1 and CDR2: SEHNR and FQNEAQ (reference sequence). V gave up 4 bases and J gave up 2 bases, with 9 bases separating them.

Only a few counts were recorded for this clone. The CDR3 coding sequence is TGTGCCAGCAGTTTATCAGGACAGTACGAGCAGTACTTC. Translating it yields CASSLSGQYEQYF. This chain joins TRBV27 and TRBJ2-7; D is perhaps TRBD1 (6 bases). This CDR3 has 13 residues. From germline, CDR1 is MNHEY and CDR2 SMNVEV (reference sequence). Trimming took 0 bases from V and 4 from J, leaving 7 bases between them.

V is TRBV7-2 and J is TRBJ1-5; D is possibly TRBD1 (5 bases). The germline V gene encodes CDR1 SGHTA and CDR2 FQGNSA. Trimming cost V 8 bases and J 3 bases, with 11 bases left between them. The CDR3 extends over 13 amino acids. CDR3 sequence reads: CASGTGNNQPQHF. The CDR3 DNA is TGTGCCAGCGGAACAGGAAACAATCAGCCCCAGCATTTT.

V and J are TRBV29-1 and TRBJ2-4; 12 bases map to TRBD1. CDR3 length: 19 residues. CDR1 SQVTM and CDR2 ANQGSEA come from the germline V gene. Trimming took 3 bases from V and 3 from J; bases not matched to a gene: 15. CDR3 nucleotides: TGCAGCGTTGATACCGGGACAGGGGGCGCATTGTTGGTCAAAAACATTCAGTACTTC. This codes for CSVDTGTGGALLVKNIQYF.

The chain couples TRBV27 to TRBJ1-2, with 8 nucleotides matching TRBD1. Germline V gene lookup returns CDR1 MNHEY and CDR2 SMNVEV (reference sequence). With 2 bases clipped from V and 4 bases from J, the junction kept 3 bases outside the gene matches. The CDR3 has 14 amino acids. CDR3 loop: CASSLGQGLYGYTF. The CDR3 region has the DNA TGTGCCAGCAGTTTAGGACAGGGCCTCTATGGCTACACCTTC.

The chain recombines TRBV6-5 with TRBJ2-1; TRBD2 is a possible D gene (6 bases). This CDR3 has 15 amino acids. Germline loops: CDR1 MNHEY, CDR2 SVGAGI. Trimming cost V 5 bases and J 1 base, with 12 bases left between them. The DNA of the CDR3 is TGTGCCAGCAGTCATAGCGGAGTTTCCTACAATGAGCAGTTCTTC. Encoded protein: CASSHSGVSYNEQFF.

The V call is TRBV2, the J call TRBJ1-2, with 8 bases matching TRBD1. From germline, CDR1 is SNHLY and CDR2 FYNNEI. The CDR3 covers 12 residues. V was pared by 6 bases and J by 5 bases, with 2 bases of the junction left unmatched. CDR3 sequence: CASSGQGYGYTF. In DNA, the CDR3 is TGTGCCAGCAGCGGACAGGGATATGGCTACACCTTC.

This rearrangement joins TRBV29-1 to TRBJ2-5; D uncertain. Trimming shortened V by 5 bases and J by 4 bases, and 5 bases separated the two germline ends. Germline values: CDR1 SQVTM, CDR2 ANQGSEA. The CDR3 runs 10 residues. The CDR3 spells CSVNRETQYF. For the CDR3, the DNA is TGCAGCGTTAACAGAGAGACCCAGTACTTC.

The chain has TRBV18 and TRBJ2-7; 12 bases map to TRBD2. Unmatched junction bases numbered 10, after V lost 1 base and J lost 6 bases. From germline, CDR1 is KGHSH and CDR2 LQKENI. The length of the CDR3 is 17 residues. CDR3 residues: CASSPRPRLAGGLEQYF. The CDR3 coding sequence is TGTGCCAGCTCACCACGTCCGAGGCTAGCGGGAGGGCTCGAGCAGTACTTC.

CDR3 nucleotides: TGTGCCAGCAGCCCCCCCGAGGGAGACCAGTACTTC. Translating it yields CASSPPEGDQYF. The V gene is TRBV7-9, the J gene TRBJ2-5; possibly TRBD2 for D (5 bases). Germline CDR1 reads SEHNR; CDR2 reads FQNEAQ (reference sequence). The CDR3 has 12 residues. Trimming shortened V by 5 bases and J by 10 bases, and 14 bases separated the two germline ends.

This chain links TRBV6-4 with TRBJ1-1; D may be TRBD1 (6 bases). Germline assignment: CDR1 MRHNA and CDR2 SNTAGT. This CDR3 is 14 amino acids long. V gave up 3 bases and J gave up 1 base, with 9 bases separating them. The CDR3 region has the DNA TGTGCCAGCAGTGAAGGGGGGCCGAACACTGAAGCTTTCTTT. Amino acid sequence: CASSEGGPNTEAFF.

This sequence joins TRBV5-1 and TRBJ2-7; the match to TRBD1 covers 9 bases. The CDR3 loop spans 15 amino acids. CDR1 and CDR2 from the germline V gene are SGHRS and YFSETQ. J gave up 0 bases and V 0 bases, and 1 base lay outside the gene matches. The CDR3 loop reads CASSLAQGASYEQYF. As DNA, the CDR3 is TGCGCCAGCAGCTTGGCACAGGGGGCCTCCTACGAGCAGTACTTC.

This chain links TRBV6-6 with TRBJ2-1; a possible D gene is TRBD1 (5 bases). Germline V gene data show CDR1 as MNHNY and CDR2 as SVGAGI (reference sequence). V lost 7 bases to trimming and J lost 4 bases, with 14 bases between them. The CDR3 contains 14 residues. The CDR3 loop reads CASKTLTEYNEQFF. The CDR3 DNA follows: TGTGCCAGCAAAACATTGACAGAGTACAATGAGCAGTTCTTC.

A remark on this clone: The identical CDR3 is also encoded by other nucleotide sequences in the sample. The rearrangement uses TRBV5-1 and TRBJ1-5; maybe TRBD1 (6 bases). Trimming took 2 bases from V and 1 from J, leaving 10 bases between them. Germline V CDR1 and CDR2: SGHRS, YFSETQ. The length of the CDR3 is 15 residues. The CDR3 reads CASSFRGDSNQPQHF. The CDR3 region has the DNA TGCGCCAGCAGCTTCAGGGGTGACAGCAATCAGCCCCAGCATTTT. Combining the CDR3 with reference TRBV5-1 and TRBJ1-5 gives the whole variable domain KAGVTQTPRYLIKTRGQQVTLSCSPISGHRSVSWYQQTPGQGLQFLFEYFSETQRNKGNFPGRFSGRQFSNSRSEMNVSTLELGDSALYLCASSFRGDSNQPQHFGDGTRLSIL.

V is TRBV4-1 and J is TRBJ2-5; weak D call: TRBD2 (7 bases). The germline V gene encodes CDR1 MGHRA and CDR2 YSYEKL. This CDR3 region has 17 residues. V gave up 3 bases and J gave up 5 bases, with 22 bases separating them. The CDR3 reads CASSHPKGQPGGETQYF. The CDR3 nucleotides read TGCGCCAGCAGCCACCCAAAGGGACAACCGGGAGGCGAGACCCAGTACTTC.